The 16 T cell receptor beta chains below all came from one sample that was sequenced in a study of beta chain features in type 1 diabetes. Expressed TCRB transcripts were sequenced because the entire RNA isolate underwent reverse transcription. The data were produced by immunoSEQ multiplex PCR, yet TCRdb's version contains in-frame clones alone and is incomplete. This sample yields about 42,000 clones, of which about half are seen a single time; 0.2% to 0.3% belongs to the top ten. Sequenced: stem cell memory CD4+ T cells from blood. The origin of the receptors is a woman in her 30s in good health.

This clone was found once. The chain uses TRBV6-5 and TRBJ2-7; 7 nucleotides agree with TRBD2. CDR1 is MNHEY and CDR2 is SVGAGI in the germline V gene. The trim removed 7 bases at V and 2 bases at J, leaving 8 bases unmatched. The CDR3 totals 14 residues. The CDR3 loop is CASKVLAATYEQYF. The CDR3 DNA reads as TGTGCCAGCAAGGTGCTAGCGGCAACCTACGAGCAGTACTTC.

V and J are TRBV18 and TRBJ2-7, with TRBD2 identical over 8 bases. There are 16 residues in the CDR3. Trimming removed 2 bases from V and 5 bases from J; junction bases left unmatched: 11. Germline assignment: CDR1 KGHSH and CDR2 LQKENI. The DNA for the CDR3 is TGTGCCAGCTCACCAAGTGACGGACTAGCAGGTCACGAGCAGTACTTC. Translating it yields CASSPSDGLAGHEQYF.

There are a few counts of this clone. The chain carries TRBV19 and TRBJ2-7; tentatively, D is TRBD1 (6 bases). The CDR3 totals 15 residues. Germline V lookup: CDR1 LNHDA, CDR2 SQIVND (reference sequence). V gave up 6 bases and J gave up 0 bases, with 15 bases separating them. CDR3 loop: CASSKGQLPSYEQYF. In DNA, the CDR3 is TGTGCCAGTAGCAAAGGACAGCTGCCCTCCTACGAGCAGTACTTC.

The V gene is TRBV5-6, the J gene TRBJ1-1; TRBD1 matches at 9 bases. This CDR3 comprises 14 residues. From germline, CDR1 is SGHDT and CDR2 YYEEEE. J was trimmed by 4 bases and V by 3 bases; bases with no gene match: 4. The CDR3 loop is CASSWDRASTEAFF. DNA for the CDR3: TGTGCCAGCAGCTGGGACAGGGCCTCCACTGAAGCTTTCTTT.

V is TRBV5-4 and J is TRBJ2-7; 12 bases are shared with TRBD2. V dropped 0 bases and J dropped 6; count of bases not matched to a gene: 10. Germline lookup yields CDR1 SGHNT and CDR2 YYREEE (reference sequence). This CDR3 has 17 amino acids. CDR3 region: CASSLAPTGLAGIEQYF. CDR3 bases: TGTGCCAGCAGCTTGGCGCCAACCGGACTAGCGGGAATCGAGCAGTACTTC.

This chain connects TRBV28 to TRBJ2-7, with D possibly TRBD2 on 6 matching bases. This CDR3 contains 14 residues. CDR1 MDHEN and CDR2 SYDVKM come from the germline V gene. Trimming took 6 bases from V and 11 from J, leaving 23 bases between them. The CDR3 DNA reads TGTGCCAGCAGCCTTAAAAAGGGGAGGAGGGTTGAGTACTTC. Its protein is CASSLKKGRRVEYF.

This chain uses TRBV12-5 with TRBJ1-2, with D hard to call. Germline assignment: CDR1 LGHNT and CDR2 FRNRAP. This CDR3 has 19 residues. The V end was cut by 1 base, the J end by 2 bases, with 23 bases between. The CDR3 nucleotides read TGTGCTAGTGGTTTGGCCTATCGAGGGATCAACAATCCGAACTATGGCTACACCTTC. Protein: CASGLAYRGINNPNYGYTF.

V gene TRBV7-8 combines with J gene TRBJ2-1; possible D gene TRBD2, 6 bases. The V end was cut by 5 bases, the J end by 6 bases, with 23 bases between. The CDR3 totals 17 residues. The germline CDR1 and CDR2 sequences are SGHVS and FQNEAQ. The CDR3 sequence is CASSQSRSGPRTNEQFF. For the CDR3, the DNA is TGTGCCAGCAGCCAATCCCGAAGCGGGCCGCGAACCAATGAGCAGTTCTTC. Drawing the rest from reference TRBV7-8 and TRBJ2-1, the complete variable domain is GAGVSQSPRYKVAKRGQDVALRCDPISGHVSLFWYQQALGQGPEFLTYFQNEAQLDKSGLPSDRFFAERPEGSVSTLKIQRTQQEDSAVYLCASSQSRSGPRTNEQFFGPGTRLTVL.

The chain carries TRBV30 and TRBJ1-1; no clear D gene. The V gene's germline CDR1 is GTSNPN and CDR2 SVGIG (reference sequence). The CDR3 is 10 amino acids. Trimming removed 0 bases from V and 7 bases from J, with 3 bases in between. CDR3 loop: CAWSVIEAFF. CDR3 DNA: TGTGCCTGGAGTGTTATTGAAGCTTTCTTT. Looking up the rest from reference TRBV30 and TRBJ1-1 gives the full variable domain: SQTIHQWPATLVQPVGSPLSLECTVEGTSNPNLYWYRQAAGRGLQLLFYSVGIGQISSEVPQNLSASRPQDRQFILSSKKLLLSDSGFYLCAWSVIEAFFGQGTRLTVV.

This clone was seen a few times. The V and J genes are TRBV4-3 and TRBJ2-5; D might be TRBD2 (6 bases). Germline-derived CDR1 and CDR2 are LGHNA and YSLEER. V shed 3 bases and J shed 2 bases, with 13 bases lying between them. The CDR3 extends over 15 amino acids. CDR3 loop: CASSQAGTFQETQYF. For the CDR3, the DNA is TGCGCCAGCAGCCAGGCCGGGACTTTTCAAGAGACCCAGTACTTC.

The V call is TRBV7-2, the J call TRBJ2-7; the D is unclear. Germline assignment: CDR1 SGHTA and CDR2 FQGNSA. This CDR3 region has 14 residues. The V end was cut by 5 bases, the J end by 4 bases, with 15 bases between. The CDR3 region is CASSPETEIYEQYF. The CDR3 DNA is TGTGCCAGCAGCCCCGAGACGGAGATATACGAGCAGTACTTC.

In this sample, this clone turned up a few times. V and J are TRBV18 and TRBJ2-7; 9 bases are a match to TRBD1. The CDR3 sequence is 14 residues long. V lost 5 bases to trimming and J lost 3 bases; unmatched junction nucleotides: 5. Germline V lookup: CDR1 KGHSH, CDR2 LQKENI. The CDR3 loop reads CASSGGTGHYEQYF. The CDR3 DNA reads TGTGCCAGCTCAGGGGGGACAGGGCACTACGAGCAGTACTTC.

V gene TRBV5-1 combines with J gene TRBJ1-4, with TRBD1 identical over 9 bases. The CDR3 extends over 15 amino acids. The V gene end was trimmed by 4 bases and the J gene end by 5 bases; junction bases not matched to a gene: 6. Germline CDR1 is SGHRS and CDR2 is YFSETQ. The CDR3 DNA reads TGCGCCAGCAGCGACGTGACAGGGGGGAATGAAAAACTGTTTTTT. Encoded protein: CASSDVTGGNEKLFF.

V and J are TRBV6-5 and TRBJ2-1; 10 bases map to TRBD2. The ends lost 6 bases at V and 4 bases at J; junction bases unmatched: 3. Germline CDR1 MNHEY, CDR2 SVGAGI. The length of the CDR3 is 14 residues. DNA for the CDR3: TGTGCCAGCAGCCGGACTAGCGGTTACAATGAGCAGTTCTTC. Translated: CASSRTSGYNEQFF.

The rearrangement joins TRBV7-9 to TRBJ2-5; 8 bases align to TRBD2. The CDR3 has 15 residues. Germline trimming cut 2 bases from V and 2 bases from J; bases unmatched to any gene: 4. Germline V gives CDR1 SEHNR, CDR2 FQNEAQ (reference sequence). CDR3 residues: CASSLPTSEQETQYF. The DNA of the CDR3 is TGTGCCAGCAGCTTACCGACTAGCGAGCAAGAGACCCAGTACTTC.

This clone was counted a few times. The V call is TRBV5-6, the J call TRBJ2-1, with 9 bases identical to TRBD1. The CDR3 is 15 residues long. Trimming at V came to 1 base and at J to 8 bases, leaving 7 bases not matched to a gene. The germline V gene encodes CDR1 SGHDT and CDR2 YYEEEE. In DNA, the CDR3 is TGTGCCAGCAGCTTGAAGACAGGGGGGGTGGATGAGCAGTTCTTC. This encodes CASSLKTGGVDEQFF.